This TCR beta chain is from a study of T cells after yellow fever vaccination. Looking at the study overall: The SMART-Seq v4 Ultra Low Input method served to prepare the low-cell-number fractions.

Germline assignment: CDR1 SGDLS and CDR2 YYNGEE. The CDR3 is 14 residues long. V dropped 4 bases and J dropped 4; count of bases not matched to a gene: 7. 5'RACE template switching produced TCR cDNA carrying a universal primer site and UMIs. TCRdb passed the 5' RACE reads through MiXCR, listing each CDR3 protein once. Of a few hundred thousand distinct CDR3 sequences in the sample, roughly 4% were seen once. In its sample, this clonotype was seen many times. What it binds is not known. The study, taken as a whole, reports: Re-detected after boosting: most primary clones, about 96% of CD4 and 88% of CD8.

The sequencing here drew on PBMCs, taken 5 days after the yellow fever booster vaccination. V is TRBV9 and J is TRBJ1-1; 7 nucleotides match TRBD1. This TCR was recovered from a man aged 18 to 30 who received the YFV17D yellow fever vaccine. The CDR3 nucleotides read TGTGCCAGCAGCCTTACAGGGGTTCGCACTGAAGCTTTCTTT. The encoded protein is CASSLTGVRTEAFF.